This TCR beta chain was captured in a study of spatial heterogeneity in lung cancer. Study context: There were around 72 donors, all of them untreated patients with early-stage non-small cell lung cancer.

Germline lookup yields CDR1 SQVTM and CDR2 ANQGSEA. CDR3 length: 11 amino acids. TCRdb independently ran MiXCR on the 5' RACE reads; one entry per CDR3 protein. The sample shows around 110,000 distinct CDR3 sequences, 12% of them seen only once. Time point reported: blood at routine non-recurrence follow-up after resection. From tumor, nontumor lung or frozen PBMC, whole RNA was taken unsorted for sequencing. This clonotype was detected a few times. The clonotype was recovered from a male donor with early-stage non-small cell lung cancer. The chain employs TRBV29-1 and TRBJ2-5; either TRBD1 or TRBD2 may supply D (5 bases each). The sample here was PBMCs, taken at follow-up. DNA of the CDR3: TGCAGTGCTGTCCGGGGCGAGACCCAGTACTTC. Its translation is CSAVRGETQYF.